Below, one TCR beta chain is given with its context. The target antigen is unknown. These data belong to a study of persistence of HIV-infected CD4 T cells. Across the whole study: The sample holds CD4+ T cells responsive to CMV or HIV-1 Gag.

The libraries were made with immunoSEQ version 4 in survey mode. Sequenced by immunoSEQ multiplex PCR; TCRdb stores in-frame clones only, minus some. The table has about 33,000 clones, over 80% seen once; the top ten hold roughly 6.7%. Study-wide results and caveats: Antigen-responding cells were enriched for degenerate expanded CDR3beta sequences.

Lysates of CMV-infected fibroblasts at 9 to 10 ug/mL stimulated these cells. CD40L/CD69 double-negative CD45RO-high memory CD4+ T cells were collected. Source: CD4+ T cells sorted from PBMCs after approximately 19-hour stimulation, taken from a patient who received antiretroviral therapy. This clonotype was sampled from an adult woman with HIV who was CMV-seropositive.

The CDR3 protein is CASSLEVGPSYEQYF. The CDR3 DNA follows: TGTGCCAGCAGTTTAGAGGTGGGGCCCAGCTACGAGCAGTACTTC. The chain has TRBV27 and TRBJ2-7; tentative D call: TRBD1 (5 bases). Trimming removed 2 bases at V and 3 bases at J, with 14 bases between. Germline values: CDR1 MNHEY, CDR2 SMNVEV (reference sequence). CDR3 length: 15 amino acids.